This TCR beta chain was identified in a study of blood T cell repertoires in COVID-19. Study-level background: Donors in the United States, Italy and Spain gave samples during acute or convalescent COVID-19. Sample material is recorded as cDNA or gDNA derived from T cells, B-cell-depleted T cells, or PBMCs.

In its sample, this clone was seen once. In the authors' methods: Amplifying reference gene primers gave estimates of nucleated cell counts. TCRdb's table, derived via immunoSEQ multiplex PCR, lists solely in-frame clones and lacks some. Clone size and V and J calls were adopted from that table, with D and trimming inferred from the DNA. The sample records roughly 90,000 clones, more than 80% being singletons. This TCR came from a woman between 65 and 79 years old with acute or convalescent COVID-19. Material for sequencing was peripheral blood.

CDR3 sequence: CASSKGLFSSGEQFF. CDR3 DNA: TGTGCCAGCAGCAAGGGACTTTTTTCATCTGGTGAGCAGTTCTTC. The chain combines TRBV21-1 with TRBJ2-1; the table's D call TRBD2 went unverified against the DNA. TRBV21-1 is a recognized pseudogene. This CDR3 has 15 amino acids.